This is a list of T cell receptor beta chains from one sample in a study of T cell changes during pregnancy in multiple sclerosis. Measured with immunoSEQ multiplex PCR; TCRdb has only the in-frame clones, and not every one. The table has under 70,000 clones, 92% seen once. The input for sequencing was peripheral blood, taken in the third trimester of pregnancy. The source is a female donor in good health, enrolled as a control in a pregnancy study. Both conserved end residues are part of each CDR3. Each record gives: CDR3 DNA, CDR3 protein, J gene, clone size, V gene, D gene. D genes are given only for firm matches. Size values are once, few and many counts, or a class for expanded clones, and some rows have none.

DNA: TGTGCCAGCAGCCCTCAGGGGGCGAAAGGAAACTATGGCTACACCTTC
CDR3: CASSPQGAKGNYGYTF
J: TRBJ1-2
size: -
V: TRBV5-4
D: TRBD1

DNA: TGTGCCAGTAGTAACGGGCTAGCGCTCTACACCGGGGAGCTGTTTTTT
CDR3: CASSNGLALYTGELFF
J: TRBJ2-2
size: -
V: TRBV19
D: -

DNA: TGCAGCGTTGGGGGAGGGAACACCGGGGAGCTGTTTTTT
CDR3: CSVGGGNTGELFF
J: TRBJ2-2
size: -
V: TRBV29-1
D: -

DNA: TGTGCTAGTGGTTTCGGGAGCTGGTCTGGCACAGATACGCAGTATTTT
CDR3: CASGFGSWSGTDTQYF
J: TRBJ2-3
size: -
V: TRBV12-5
D: -

DNA: TGTGCCAGCAGGGTCCAGGGGCACAATGAGCAGTTCTTC
CDR3: CASRVQGHNEQFF
J: TRBJ2-1
size: -
V: TRBV6-5
D: -

DNA: TGTGCCTGGGCAGAAACCCCAAGGAACACCGGGGAGCTGTTTTTT
CDR3: CAWAETPRNTGELFF
J: TRBJ2-2
size: -
V: TRBV30
D: -

DNA: TGTGCCAGCAGTGAACGGGCAGGGAATCAGCCCCAGCATTTT
CDR3: CASSERAGNQPQHF
J: TRBJ1-5
size: -
V: TRBV6-1
D: -

DNA: TGTGCCAGCAGTACCCCGGGACAGGGCACAGGAAACACCATATATTTT
CDR3: CASSTPGQGTGNTIYF
J: TRBJ1-3
size: -
V: TRBV28
D: TRBD1

DNA: TGTGCCAGCTACCTAGAGAATACCGACAATGAGCAGTTCTTC
CDR3: CASYLENTDNEQFF
J: TRBJ2-1
size: -
V: TRBV2
D: -

DNA: TGTGCCAGCACAAGTGTAGTGGGGGCGCGTACTGAAGCTTTCTTT
CDR3: CASTSVVGARTEAFF
J: TRBJ1-1
size: -
V: TRBV6-5
D: -

DNA: TGTGCCAGCAGCCCCCCCCGGAGATGGCAAGAGACCCAGTACTTC
CDR3: CASSPPRRWQETQYF
J: TRBJ2-5
size: -
V: TRBV7-8
D: -

DNA: TGCGCCAGCCCTGGGCGGGGACGGGGGGACCCCGTTAACACAGATACGCAGTATTTT
CDR3: CASPGRGRGDPVNTDTQYF
J: TRBJ2-3
size: -
V: TRBV5-1
D: TRBD2

DNA: TGTGCCAGCAGCTTGGCCGGGACATCCACGAACACCGGGGAGCTGTTTTTT
CDR3: CASSLAGTSTNTGELFF
J: TRBJ2-2
size: -
V: TRBV5-8
D: -

DNA: TGTGCCAGCAGCGGCGGGATATTCAACAATGAGCAGTTCTTC
CDR3: CASSGGIFNNEQFF
J: TRBJ2-1
size: -
V: TRBV9
D: -

DNA: TGTGCCACCAGCAGAGCCGGAGGGGTAGCGGGGAACGAGCAGTACTTC
CDR3: CATSRAGGVAGNEQYF
J: TRBJ2-7
size: -
V: TRBV15
D: TRBD2

DNA: TGTGCCAGCAGCTTAGCCCAAATCTATACAGGGAGGGTTTCTGAAGCTTTCTTT
CDR3: CASSLAQIYTGRVSEAFF
J: TRBJ1-1
size: -
V: TRBV7-8
D: -

DNA: TGTGCCATATCCTCCTCGCTAGAGACTTACAATGAGCAGTTCTTC
CDR3: CAISSSLETYNEQFF
J: TRBJ2-1
size: few
V: TRBV6-1
D: -